These 8 T cell receptor beta chains originate from one sample sequenced in a study of blood T cell repertoires in COVID-19. The protocol was immunoSEQ multiplex PCR, while the TCRdb copy is restricted to in-frame clones and leaves out a portion. The profile shows more than 70,000 clones, about four fifths of them singletons. The specimen was peripheral blood. The receptors shown here come from a woman between 65 and 79 years old with acute or convalescent COVID-19.

This clone has a single count. The gene calls are TRBV4-2 and TRBJ1-1; 9 bases fit TRBD1. The CDR3 totals 15 residues. The V and J ends lost 0 bases and 5 bases, in that order; junction bases with no gene match: 4. Germline assignment: CDR1 LGHNA and CDR2 YNFKEQ. The CDR3 here is CASSQDGTGSTEAFF. The CDR3 DNA reads as TGTGCCAGCAGCCAAGACGGGACAGGGAGTACTGAAGCTTTCTTT.

The chain is built from TRBV29-1 and TRBJ1-2, with unresolved D. The CDR3 runs 12 residues. Germline V gene data show CDR1 as SQVTM and CDR2 as ANQGSEA. V lost 7 bases and J lost 7, with 16 bases in between. CDR3 residues: CSATESSAGYTF. The CDR3 bases are TGCAGCGCAACAGAATCTTCCGCTGGCTACACCTTC.

Only one count was recorded for this clone. V and J are TRBV2 and TRBJ2-3, with 11 bases lining up with TRBD2. In germline, CDR1 is SNHLY, CDR2 FYNNEI. V gave up 3 bases and J gave up 2 bases; unmatched junction bases: 19. The CDR3 runs 21 residues. The CDR3 sequence: CASSDVLAGVRPLRDTDTQYF. CDR3 DNA sequence: TGTGCCAGCAGTGACGTACTAGCGGGAGTACGTCCCCTCCGGGACACAGATACGCAGTATTTT.

V and J are TRBV29-1 and TRBJ2-7, with 7 positions matching TRBD2. The CDR3 sequence is 16 residues long. Losses at the gene ends were 4 bases for V and 2 bases for J; bases not matched to a gene: 14. CDR1 is SQVTM, CDR2 ANQGSEA, per germline. The CDR3 sequence: CSVAGARGSVTYEQYF. For the CDR3, the DNA is TGCAGCGTTGCCGGGGCCCGCGGGAGCGTTACCTACGAGCAGTACTTC.

V is TRBV19 and J is TRBJ1-4; D remains ambiguous. V was cut by 6 bases and J by 6 bases, with 14 bases left in between. The germline gives CDR1 LNHDA, CDR2 SQIVND (reference sequence). CDR3 length: 14 residues. The CDR3 spells CASRRRETYEKLFF. CDR3 DNA sequence: TGTGCCAGTAGGCGCCGGGAGACCTATGAAAAACTGTTTTTT.

The chain joins TRBV29-1 to TRBJ1-5; D remains unclear. The V gene's germline CDR1 is SQVTM and CDR2 ANQGSEA. The V gene lost 6 bases and the J gene lost 0 bases, with 6 bases spanning the gap. The CDR3 runs to 12 residues. CDR3 loop: CSVRDSNQPQHF. The CDR3 nucleotides are TGCAGCGTCCGGGATAGCAATCAGCCCCAGCATTTT.

The chain uses TRBV10-3 and TRBJ1-5; the D gene is possibly TRBD1 (5 bases). Trimming left V 11 bases short and J 4 bases short, with 12 bases between. Germline values: CDR1 ENHRY, CDR2 SYGVKD. CDR3 size: 12 residues. CDR3 nucleotide sequence: TGTGCCGCGGGGCATCCGAATCAGCCCCAGCATTTT. Protein sequence: CAAGHPNQPQHF.

The chain has TRBV7-9 and TRBJ2-1, with D perhaps TRBD1 (5 bases). Trimming pared 2 bases from V and 3 bases from J, leaving 14 bases between. This CDR3 region has 16 residues. CDR1 SEHNR and CDR2 FQNEAQ come from the germline V gene (reference sequence). The CDR3: CASSLRGAGNYNEQFF. Written as DNA, the CDR3 is TGTGCCAGCAGCTTACGTGGTGCAGGGAACTACAATGAGCAGTTCTTC.